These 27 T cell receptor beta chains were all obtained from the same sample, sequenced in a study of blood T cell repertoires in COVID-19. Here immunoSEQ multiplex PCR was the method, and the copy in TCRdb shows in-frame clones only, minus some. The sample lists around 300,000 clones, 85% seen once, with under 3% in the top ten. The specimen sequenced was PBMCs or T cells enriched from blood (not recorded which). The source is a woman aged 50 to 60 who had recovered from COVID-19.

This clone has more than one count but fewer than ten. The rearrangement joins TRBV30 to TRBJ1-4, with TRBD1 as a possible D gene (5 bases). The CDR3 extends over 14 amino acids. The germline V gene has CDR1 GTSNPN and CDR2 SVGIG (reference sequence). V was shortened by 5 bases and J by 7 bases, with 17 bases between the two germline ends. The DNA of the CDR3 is TGTGCCTGGCTACACCCGGGGGGAGGTGAAAAACTGTTTTTT. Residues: CAWLHPGGGEKLFF.

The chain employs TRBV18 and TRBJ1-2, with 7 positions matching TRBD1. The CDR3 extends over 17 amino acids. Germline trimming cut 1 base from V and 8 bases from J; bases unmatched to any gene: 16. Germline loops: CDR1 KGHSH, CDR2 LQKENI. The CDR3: CASSPRGVRGGPRGYTF. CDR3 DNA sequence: TGTGCCAGCTCACCACGGGGAGTCCGAGGGGGCCCTCGGGGCTACACCTTC.

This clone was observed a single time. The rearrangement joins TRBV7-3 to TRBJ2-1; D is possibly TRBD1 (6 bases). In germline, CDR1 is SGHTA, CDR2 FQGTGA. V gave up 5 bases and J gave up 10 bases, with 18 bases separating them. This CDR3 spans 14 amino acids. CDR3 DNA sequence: TGTGCCAGCAGCACTGGTACAGGGTTAAGAGAGCAGTTCTTC. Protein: CASSTGTGLREQFF.

Written as DNA, the CDR3 is TGTGCCTGGGACGGACAGGGGGATGAAAAACTGTTTTTT. It specifies CAWDGQGDEKLFF. The rearrangement uses TRBV30 and TRBJ1-4; 10 bases are shared with TRBD1. The CDR3 sequence is 13 residues long. Germline values: CDR1 GTSNPN, CDR2 SVGIG (reference sequence). Germline trimming cut 5 bases from V and 6 bases from J; bases unmatched to any gene: 3.

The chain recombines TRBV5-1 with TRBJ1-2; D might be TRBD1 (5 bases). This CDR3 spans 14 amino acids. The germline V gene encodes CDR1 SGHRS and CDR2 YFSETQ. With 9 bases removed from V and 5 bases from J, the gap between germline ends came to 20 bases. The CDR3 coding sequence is TGCGCCACCTCGACAGATCTCCGAGGTTATGGCTACACCTTC. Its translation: CATSTDLRGYGYTF.

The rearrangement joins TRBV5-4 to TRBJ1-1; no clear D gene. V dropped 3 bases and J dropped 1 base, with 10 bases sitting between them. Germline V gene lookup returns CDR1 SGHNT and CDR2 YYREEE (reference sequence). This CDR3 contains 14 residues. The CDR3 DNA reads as TGTGCCAGCAGCTCCCCCCCCGGGAACACTGAAGCTTTCTTT. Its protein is CASSSPPGNTEAFF.

CDR3 DNA: TGTGCCAGCAGCTTAGGTATCTATCAGGGTGGGGCCTACAATGAGCAGTTCTTC. Translating gives CASSLGIYQGGAYNEQFF. This rearrangement joins TRBV13 to TRBJ2-1; tentatively, D is TRBD1 (5 bases). Between the trimmed V and J ends, which lost 0 bases and 2 bases, there was a span of 17 bases. Germline loops: CDR1 PRHDT, CDR2 FYEKMQ (reference sequence). The CDR3 spans 18 residues.

The CDR3 loop reads CASSYRVGTEAFF. The CDR3 coding sequence is TGTGCCAGCAGCTACAGGGTGGGCACTGAAGCTTTCTTT. This sequence joins TRBV11-2 and TRBJ1-1; weak D call: TRBD1 (6 bases). Between the trimmed V and J ends, which lost 4 bases and 4 bases, there was a span of 10 bases. In germline, CDR1 is SGHAT, CDR2 FQNNGV. The CDR3 has 13 residues.

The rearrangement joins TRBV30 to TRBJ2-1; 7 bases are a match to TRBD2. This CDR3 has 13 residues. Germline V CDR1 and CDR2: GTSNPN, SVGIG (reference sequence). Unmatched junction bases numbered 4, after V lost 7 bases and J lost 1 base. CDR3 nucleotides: TGTGCCTTTCTAGCGGATTCCTACAATGAGCAGTTCTTC. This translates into CAFLADSYNEQFF.

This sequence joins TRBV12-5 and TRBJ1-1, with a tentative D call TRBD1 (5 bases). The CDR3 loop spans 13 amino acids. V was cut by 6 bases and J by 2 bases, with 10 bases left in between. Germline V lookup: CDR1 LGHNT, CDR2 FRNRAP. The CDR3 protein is CASGMGGNTEAFF. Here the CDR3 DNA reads TGTGCTAGTGGGATGGGGGGAAACACTGAAGCTTTCTTT.

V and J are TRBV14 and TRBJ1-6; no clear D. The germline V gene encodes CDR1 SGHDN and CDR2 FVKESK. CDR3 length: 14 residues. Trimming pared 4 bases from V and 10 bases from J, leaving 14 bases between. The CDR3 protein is CASSLVVGQSPLHF. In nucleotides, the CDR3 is TGTGCCAGCAGCCTTGTCGTCGGTCAATCACCCCTCCACTTT.

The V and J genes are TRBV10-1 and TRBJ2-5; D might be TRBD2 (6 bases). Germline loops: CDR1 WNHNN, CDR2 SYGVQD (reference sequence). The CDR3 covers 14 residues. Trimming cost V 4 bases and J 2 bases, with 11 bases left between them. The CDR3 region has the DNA TGCGCCAGCAGTGCGATCGGGGGACAAGAGACCCAGTACTTC. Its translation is CASSAIGGQETQYF.

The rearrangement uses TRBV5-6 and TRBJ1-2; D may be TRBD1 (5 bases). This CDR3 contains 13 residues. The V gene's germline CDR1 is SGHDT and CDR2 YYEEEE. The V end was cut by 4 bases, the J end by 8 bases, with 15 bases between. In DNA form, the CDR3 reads TGTGCCAGCAGCAGCCCCTTACCAGGGGGCTACACCTTC. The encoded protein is CASSSPLPGGYTF.

The CDR3: CSVTLAYEQYF. The CDR3 DNA is TGCAGTGTTACTCTAGCGTACGAGCAGTACTTC. The J gene is TRBJ2-7, the V gene TRBV20-1; D is perhaps TRBD2 (6 bases). Trimming stripped 7 bases from V and 4 bases from J, with 11 bases between. This CDR3 is 11 amino acids long. Germline loops: CDR1 DFQATT, CDR2 SNEGSKA (reference sequence).

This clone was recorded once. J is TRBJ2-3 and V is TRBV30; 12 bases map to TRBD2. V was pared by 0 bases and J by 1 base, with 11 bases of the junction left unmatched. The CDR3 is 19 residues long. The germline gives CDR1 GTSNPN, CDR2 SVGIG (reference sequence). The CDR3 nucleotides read TGTGCCTGGAGTGTAAGGACTAGCGGGAAGCATGAACGCACAGATACGCAGTATTTT. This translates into CAWSVRTSGKHERTDTQYF.

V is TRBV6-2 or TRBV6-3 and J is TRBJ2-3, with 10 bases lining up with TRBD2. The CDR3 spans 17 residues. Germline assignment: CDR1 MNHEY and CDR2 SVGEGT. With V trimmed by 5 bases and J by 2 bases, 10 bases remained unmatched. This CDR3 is CASSIRSGTSATDTQYF. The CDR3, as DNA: TGTGCCAGCAGTATCCGCTCCGGGACTAGCGCCACAGATACGCAGTATTTT.

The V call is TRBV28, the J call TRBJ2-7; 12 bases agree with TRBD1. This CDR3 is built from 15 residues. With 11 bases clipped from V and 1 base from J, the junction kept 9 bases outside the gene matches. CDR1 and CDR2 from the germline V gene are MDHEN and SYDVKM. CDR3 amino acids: CALGTGGEGSYEQYF. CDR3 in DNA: TGTGCCCTCGGGACAGGGGGCGAGGGGTCCTACGAGCAGTACTTC.

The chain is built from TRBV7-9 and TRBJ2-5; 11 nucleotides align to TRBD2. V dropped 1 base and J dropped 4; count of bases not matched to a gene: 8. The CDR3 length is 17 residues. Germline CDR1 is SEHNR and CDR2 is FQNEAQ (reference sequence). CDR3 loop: CASSLERRLAGLETQYF. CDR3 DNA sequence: TGTGCCAGCAGCTTAGAGAGGAGACTAGCGGGATTAGAGACCCAGTACTTC.

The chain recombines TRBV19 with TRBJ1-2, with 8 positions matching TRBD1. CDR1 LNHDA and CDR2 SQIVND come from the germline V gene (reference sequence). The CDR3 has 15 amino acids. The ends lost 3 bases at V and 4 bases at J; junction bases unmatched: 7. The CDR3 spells CASSMATGEGYGYTF. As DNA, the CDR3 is TGTGCCAGTAGTATGGCGACAGGGGAGGGCTATGGCTACACCTTC.

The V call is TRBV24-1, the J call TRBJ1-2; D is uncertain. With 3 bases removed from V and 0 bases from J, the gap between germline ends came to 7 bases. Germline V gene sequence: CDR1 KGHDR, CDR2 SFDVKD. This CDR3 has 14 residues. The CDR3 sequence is CATSDEHTNYGYTF. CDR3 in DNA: TGTGCCACCAGTGATGAACATACTAACTATGGCTACACCTTC.

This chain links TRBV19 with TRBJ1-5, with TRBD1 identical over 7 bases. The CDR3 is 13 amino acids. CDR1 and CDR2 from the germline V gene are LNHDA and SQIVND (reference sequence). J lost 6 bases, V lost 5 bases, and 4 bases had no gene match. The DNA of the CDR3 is TGTGCCAGTAGTCTGACAGGGCGTCAGCCCCAGCATTTT. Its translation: CASSLTGRQPQHF. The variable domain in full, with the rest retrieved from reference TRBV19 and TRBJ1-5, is DGGITQSPKYLFRKEGQNVTLSCEQNLNHDAMYWYRQDPGQGLRLIYYSQIVNDFQKGDIAEGYSVSREKKESFPLTVTSAQKNPTAFYLCASSLTGRQPQHFGDGTRLSIL.

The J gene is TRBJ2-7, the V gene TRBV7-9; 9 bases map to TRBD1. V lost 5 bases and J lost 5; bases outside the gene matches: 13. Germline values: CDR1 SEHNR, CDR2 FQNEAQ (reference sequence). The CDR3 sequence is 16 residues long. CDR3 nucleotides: TGTGCCAGCAGCCCCCATCAAGGGACAGGGATCCACGAGCAGTACTTC. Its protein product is CASSPHQGTGIHEQYF.

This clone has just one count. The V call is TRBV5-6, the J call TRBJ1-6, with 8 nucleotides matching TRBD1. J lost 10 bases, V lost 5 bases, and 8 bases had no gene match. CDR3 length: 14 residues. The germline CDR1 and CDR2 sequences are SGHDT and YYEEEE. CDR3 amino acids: CASSRQGLRSPLHF. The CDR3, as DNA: TGTGCCAGCAGTCGACAGGGGTTGAGATCACCCCTCCACTTT.

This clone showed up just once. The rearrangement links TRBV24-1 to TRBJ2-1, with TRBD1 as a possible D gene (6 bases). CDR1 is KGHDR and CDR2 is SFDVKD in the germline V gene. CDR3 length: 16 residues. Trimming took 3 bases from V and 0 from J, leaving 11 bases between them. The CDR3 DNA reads TGTGCCACCAGTGATCGGACAGCCCCCTCCTACAATGAGCAGTTCTTC. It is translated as CATSDRTAPSYNEQFF.

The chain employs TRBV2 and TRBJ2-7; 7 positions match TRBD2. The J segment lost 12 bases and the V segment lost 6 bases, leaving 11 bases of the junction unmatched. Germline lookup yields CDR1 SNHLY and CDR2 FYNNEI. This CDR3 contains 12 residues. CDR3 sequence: CASSGTGTTLYF. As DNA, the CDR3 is TGTGCCAGCAGCGGGACCGGGACTACTCTGTACTTC. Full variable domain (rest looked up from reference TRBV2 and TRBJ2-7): EPEVTQTPSHQVTQMGQEVILRCVPISNHLYFYWYRQILGQKVEFLVSFYNNEISEKSEIFDDQFSVERPDGSNFTLKIRSTKLEDSAMYFCASSGTGTTLYFGPGTRLTVT.

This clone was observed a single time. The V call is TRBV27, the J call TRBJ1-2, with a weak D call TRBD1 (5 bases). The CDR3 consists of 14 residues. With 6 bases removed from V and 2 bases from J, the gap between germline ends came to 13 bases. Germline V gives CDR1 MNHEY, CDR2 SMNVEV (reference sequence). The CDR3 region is CASRKTVLNYGYTF. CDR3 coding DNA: TGTGCCAGCAGAAAGACAGTTTTAAACTATGGCTACACCTTC.

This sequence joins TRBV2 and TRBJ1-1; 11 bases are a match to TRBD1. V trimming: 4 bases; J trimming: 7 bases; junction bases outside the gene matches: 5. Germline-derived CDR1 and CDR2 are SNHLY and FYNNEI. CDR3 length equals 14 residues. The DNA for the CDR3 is TGTGCCAGCAGTGTACGGACAGGGGGCATTGAAGCTTTCTTT. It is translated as CASSVRTGGIEAFF.